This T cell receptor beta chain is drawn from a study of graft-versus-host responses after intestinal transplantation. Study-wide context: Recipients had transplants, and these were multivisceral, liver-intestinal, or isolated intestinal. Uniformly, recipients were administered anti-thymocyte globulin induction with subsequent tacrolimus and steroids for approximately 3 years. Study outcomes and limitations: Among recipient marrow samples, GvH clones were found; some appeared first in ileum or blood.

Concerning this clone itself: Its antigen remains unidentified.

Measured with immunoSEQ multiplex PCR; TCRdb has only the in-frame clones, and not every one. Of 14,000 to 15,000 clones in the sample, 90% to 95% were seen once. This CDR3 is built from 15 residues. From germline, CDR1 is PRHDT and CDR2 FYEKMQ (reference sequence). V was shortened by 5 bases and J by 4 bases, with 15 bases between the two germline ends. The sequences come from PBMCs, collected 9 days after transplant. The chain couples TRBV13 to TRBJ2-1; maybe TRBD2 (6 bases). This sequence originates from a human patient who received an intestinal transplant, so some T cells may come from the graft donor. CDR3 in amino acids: CASSPTWGLYNEQFF. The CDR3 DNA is TGTGCCAGCAGCCCCACCTGGGGACTGTACAATGAGCAGTTCTTC. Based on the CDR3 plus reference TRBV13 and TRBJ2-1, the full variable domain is AAGVIQSPRHLIKEKRETATLKCYPIPRHDTVYWYQQGPGQDPQFLISFYEKMQSDKGSIPDRFSAQQFSDYHSELNMSSLELGDSALYFCASSPTWGLYNEQFFGPGTRLTVL.